This TCR beta chain was sequenced for a study of blood T cell repertoires in COVID-19. Looking at the study overall: Donors in the United States, Italy and Spain gave samples during acute or convalescent COVID-19. PBMCs, B-cell-depleted T cells, or T cells were the source of the cDNA or gDNA that made up the material.

The trim removed 5 bases at V and 5 bases at J, leaving 10 bases unmatched. CDR3 size: 17 residues. Per germline, CDR1 SEHNR and CDR2 FQNEAQ (reference sequence). Per the study methods: Scientists estimated how many nucleated cells there were by amplifying reference gene primers. Using immunoSEQ multiplex PCR, the repertoire was profiled, and TCRdb retains in-frame clones only, with some absent. Clone size and the V and J calls come from that table; the DNA yielded D and trimming. The sample comprises 73,000 or so clones, just over 85% of which are singletons, and about 8.1% rests with the top ten. This clone was seen a single time.

The receptor was isolated from a man aged 30 to 39 with acute or convalescent COVID-19. The genes are TRBV7-9 and TRBJ2-5; 14 bases line up with TRBD2. Sequenced: peripheral blood. Here the CDR3 reads CASSPGLAGEIWETQYF. In DNA, the CDR3 is TGTGCCAGCAGCCCGGGACTAGCGGGAGAAATTTGGGAGACCCAGTACTTC.